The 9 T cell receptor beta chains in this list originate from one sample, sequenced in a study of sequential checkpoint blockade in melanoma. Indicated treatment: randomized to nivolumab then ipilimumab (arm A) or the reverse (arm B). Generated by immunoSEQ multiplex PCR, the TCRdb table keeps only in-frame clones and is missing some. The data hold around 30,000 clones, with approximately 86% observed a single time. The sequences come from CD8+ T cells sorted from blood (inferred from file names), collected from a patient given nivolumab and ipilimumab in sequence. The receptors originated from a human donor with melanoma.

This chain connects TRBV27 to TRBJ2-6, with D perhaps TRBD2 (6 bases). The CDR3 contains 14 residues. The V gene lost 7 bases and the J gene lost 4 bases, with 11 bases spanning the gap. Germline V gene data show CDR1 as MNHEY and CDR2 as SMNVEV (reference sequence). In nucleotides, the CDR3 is TGTGCCAGCATTGGGGGGTCCGGGGCCAACGTCCTGACTTTC. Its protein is CASIGGSGANVLTF.

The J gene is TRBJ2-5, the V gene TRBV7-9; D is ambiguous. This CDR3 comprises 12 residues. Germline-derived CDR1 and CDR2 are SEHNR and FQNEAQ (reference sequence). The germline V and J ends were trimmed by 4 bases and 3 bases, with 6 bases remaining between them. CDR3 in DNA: TGTGCCAGCAGCTACATAAAAGAGACCCAGTACTTC. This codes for CASSYIKETQYF.

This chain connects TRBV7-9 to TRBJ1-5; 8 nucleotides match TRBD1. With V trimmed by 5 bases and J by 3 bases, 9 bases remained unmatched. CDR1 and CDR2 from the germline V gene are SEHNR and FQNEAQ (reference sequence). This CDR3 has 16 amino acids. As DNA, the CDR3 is TGTGCCAGCAGCGAAGGAGGGACAGGCGACAATCAGCCCCAGCATTTT. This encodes CASSEGGTGDNQPQHF. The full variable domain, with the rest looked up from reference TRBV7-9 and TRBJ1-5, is DTGVSQNPRHKITKRGQNVTFRCDPISEHNRLYWYRQTLGQGPEFLTYFQNEAQLEKSRLLSDRFSAERPKGSFSTLEIQRTEQGDSAMYLCASSEGGTGDNQPQHFGDGTRLSIL.

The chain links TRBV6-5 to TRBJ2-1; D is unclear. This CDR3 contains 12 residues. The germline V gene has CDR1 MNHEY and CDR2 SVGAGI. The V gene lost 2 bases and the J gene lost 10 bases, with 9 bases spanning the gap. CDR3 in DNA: TGTGCCAGCAGTTACCCGGGTCCGGAGCAGTTCTTC. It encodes CASSYPGPEQFF.

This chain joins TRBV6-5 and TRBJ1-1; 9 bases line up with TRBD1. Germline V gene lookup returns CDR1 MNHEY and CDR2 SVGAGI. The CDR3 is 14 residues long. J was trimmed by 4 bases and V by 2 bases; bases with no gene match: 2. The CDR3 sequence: CASSYDRGGTEAFF. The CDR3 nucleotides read TGTGCCAGCAGTTACGACAGGGGGGGCACTGAAGCTTTCTTT.

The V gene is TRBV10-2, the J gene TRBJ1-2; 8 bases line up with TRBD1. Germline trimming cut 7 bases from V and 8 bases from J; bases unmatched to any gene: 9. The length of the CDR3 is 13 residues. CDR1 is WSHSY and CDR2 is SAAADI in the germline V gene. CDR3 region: CASTDRDRRGYTF. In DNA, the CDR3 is TGCGCCAGCACGGACAGGGATAGAAGGGGCTACACCTTC.

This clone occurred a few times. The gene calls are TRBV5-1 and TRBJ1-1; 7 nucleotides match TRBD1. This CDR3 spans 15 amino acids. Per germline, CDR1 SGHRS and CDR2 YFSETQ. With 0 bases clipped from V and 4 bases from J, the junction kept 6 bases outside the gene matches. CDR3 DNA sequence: TGCGCCAGCAGCTTGGATCTCCCAGGGGGCACTGAAGCTTTCTTT. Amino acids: CASSLDLPGGTEAFF.

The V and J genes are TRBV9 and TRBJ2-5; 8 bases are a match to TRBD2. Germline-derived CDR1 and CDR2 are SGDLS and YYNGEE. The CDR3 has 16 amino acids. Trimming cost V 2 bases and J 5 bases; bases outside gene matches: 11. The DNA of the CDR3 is TGTGCCAGCAGCGTGGGGGGGACTAGAGGTGAGGAGACCCAGTACTTC. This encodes CASSVGGTRGEETQYF.

CDR3 in DNA: TGTGCCAGCAGCGTATCGGGACTGCGGAACACCGGGGAGCTGTTTTTT. Its translation is CASSVSGLRNTGELFF. The chain has TRBV9 and TRBJ2-2, with a possible D match to TRBD2 (6 bases). The CDR3 runs 16 residues. The germline V gene encodes CDR1 SGDLS and CDR2 YYNGEE. V lost 1 base to trimming and J lost 1 base, with 11 bases between them.